The following is a T cell receptor (beta chain) sequence with its context. This CDR3 contains 14 residues. Germline V CDR1 and CDR2: SGHRS, YFSETQ. V lost 2 bases and J lost 4, with 10 bases in between. The data stem from a study of blood T cell repertoires in COVID-19. On the study more broadly: Sites across the United States, Italy and Spain contributed samples from acute and convalescent COVID-19. T cells, B-cell-depleted T cells, or PBMCs supplied cDNA or gDNA.

In the authors' workflow: Counts of nucleated cells, estimated from reference gene primer amplification, were obtained. Assay used: immunoSEQ multiplex PCR; TCRdb lists only in-frame clones, some missing. D and trimming were read from the DNA, whereas the V and J calls and clone size are those reported in that table. The sample holds fewer than 250,000 clones; more than 70% are singletons and the top ten take less than 3%. This TCR was recovered from a woman aged 55-75 years with acute or convalescent COVID-19. The chain recombines TRBV5-1 with TRBJ2-1; the D is unclear. Sequencing was carried out using peripheral blood. The CDR3 region is CASSLPSTYNEQFF. The CDR3, as DNA: TGCGCCAGCAGCTTACCCTCAACTTACAATGAGCAGTTCTTC.